This T cell receptor beta chain was identified during a study of blood T cell repertoires in COVID-19. On the study more broadly: Nucleic acid was either cDNA or gDNA, and it came from T cells, B-cell-depleted T cells, or PBMCs.

Data came from immunoSEQ multiplex PCR; TCRdb stores just in-frame clones and leaves some out. There are about 120,000 clones in the sample; 70% to 90% occur only once, and 3% to 3.5% lies in the top ten. Trimming took off 4 bases at V and 4 bases at J, with 12 bases between the two ends. Germline loops: CDR1 GTSNPN, CDR2 SVGIG (reference sequence). The CDR3 length is 13 residues. The sequence was obtained from a man between 40 and 49 years old with acute or convalescent COVID-19. The sequenced material came from peripheral blood. The V gene is TRBV30, the J gene TRBJ2-3, with D possibly matching TRBD2 (5 bases). CDR3 sequence reads: CAWTARGPDTQYF. Written as DNA, the CDR3 is TGTGCCTGGACCGCTAGAGGGCCAGATACGCAGTATTTT.